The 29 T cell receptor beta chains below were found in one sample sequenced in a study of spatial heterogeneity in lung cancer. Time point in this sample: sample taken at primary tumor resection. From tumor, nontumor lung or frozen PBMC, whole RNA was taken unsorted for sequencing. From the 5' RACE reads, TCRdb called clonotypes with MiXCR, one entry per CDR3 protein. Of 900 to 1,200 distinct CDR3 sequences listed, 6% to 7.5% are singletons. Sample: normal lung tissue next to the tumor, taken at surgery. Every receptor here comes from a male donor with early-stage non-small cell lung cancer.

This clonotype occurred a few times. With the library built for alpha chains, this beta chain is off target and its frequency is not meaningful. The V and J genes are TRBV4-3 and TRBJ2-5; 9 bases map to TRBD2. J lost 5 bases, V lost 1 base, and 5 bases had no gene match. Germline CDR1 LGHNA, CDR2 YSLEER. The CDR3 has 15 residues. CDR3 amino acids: CASSQGGGAGETQYF. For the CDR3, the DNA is TGCGCCAGCAGCCAAGGCGGGGGGGCCGGGGAGACCCAGTACTTC.

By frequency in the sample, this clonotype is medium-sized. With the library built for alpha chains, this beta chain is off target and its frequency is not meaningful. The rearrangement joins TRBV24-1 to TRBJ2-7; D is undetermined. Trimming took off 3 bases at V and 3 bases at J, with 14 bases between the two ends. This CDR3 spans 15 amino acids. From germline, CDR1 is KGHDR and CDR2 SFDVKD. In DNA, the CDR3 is TGTGCCACCAGTGATCCTACCCGAGGTCACTACGAGCAGTACTTC. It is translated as CATSDPTRGHYEQYF.

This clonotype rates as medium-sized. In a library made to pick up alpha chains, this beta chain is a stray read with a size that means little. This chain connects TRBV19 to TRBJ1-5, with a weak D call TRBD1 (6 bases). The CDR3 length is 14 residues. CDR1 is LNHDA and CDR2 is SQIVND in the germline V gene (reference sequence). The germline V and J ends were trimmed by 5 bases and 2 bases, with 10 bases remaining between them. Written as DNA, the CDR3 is TGTGCCAGTAGTCCACAGGGTGGCAATCAGCCCCAGCATTTT. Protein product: CASSPQGGNQPQHF.

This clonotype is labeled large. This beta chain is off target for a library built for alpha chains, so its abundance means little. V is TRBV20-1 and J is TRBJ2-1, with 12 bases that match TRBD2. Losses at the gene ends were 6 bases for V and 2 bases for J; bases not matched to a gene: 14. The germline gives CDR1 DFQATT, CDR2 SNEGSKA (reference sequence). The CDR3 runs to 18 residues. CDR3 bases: TGCAGTGCCCGCGCGCTAGCGGGAGGGCCAAGAACCTACAATGAGCAGTTCTTC. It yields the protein CSARALAGGPRTYNEQFF.

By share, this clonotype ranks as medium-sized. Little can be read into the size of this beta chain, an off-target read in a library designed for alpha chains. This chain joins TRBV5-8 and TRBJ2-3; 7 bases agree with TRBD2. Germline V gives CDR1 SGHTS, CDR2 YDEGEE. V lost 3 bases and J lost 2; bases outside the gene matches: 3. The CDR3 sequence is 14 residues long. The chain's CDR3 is CASSSGLTTDTQYF. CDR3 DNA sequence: TGTGCCAGCAGCTCGGGACTAACCACAGATACGCAGTATTTT.

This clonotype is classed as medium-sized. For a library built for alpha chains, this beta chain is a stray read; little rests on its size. Here the CDR3 DNA reads TGTGCCAGCAGAGTACAGGGAGGCGGGCATCAGCCCCAGCATTTT. Encoded protein: CASRVQGGGHQPQHF. The genes are TRBV6-2 or TRBV6-3 and TRBJ1-5, with D perhaps TRBD1 (6 bases). This CDR3 has 15 amino acids. Germline CDR1 is MNHEY and CDR2 is SVGEGT. V gave up 6 bases and J gave up 5 bases, with 17 bases separating them.

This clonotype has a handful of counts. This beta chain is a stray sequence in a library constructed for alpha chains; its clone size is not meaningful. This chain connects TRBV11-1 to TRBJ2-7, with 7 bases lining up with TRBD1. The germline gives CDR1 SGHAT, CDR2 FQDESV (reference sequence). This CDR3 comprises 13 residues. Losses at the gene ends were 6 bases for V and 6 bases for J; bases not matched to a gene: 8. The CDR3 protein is CASRRQGSGEQYF. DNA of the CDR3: TGTGCCAGCAGACGACAGGGATCTGGCGAGCAGTACTTC. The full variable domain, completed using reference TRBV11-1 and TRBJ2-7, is EAEVAQSPRYKITEKSQAVAFWCDPISGHATLYWYRQILGQGPELLVQFQDESVVDDSQLPKDRFSAERLKGVDSTLKIQPAELGDSAMYLCASRRQGSGEQYFGPGTRLTVT.

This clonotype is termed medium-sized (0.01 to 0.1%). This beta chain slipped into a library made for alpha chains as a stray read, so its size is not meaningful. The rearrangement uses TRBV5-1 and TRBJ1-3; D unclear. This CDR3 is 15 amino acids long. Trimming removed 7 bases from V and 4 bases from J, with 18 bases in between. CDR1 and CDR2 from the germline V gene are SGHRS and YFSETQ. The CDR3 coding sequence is TGCGCCAGCGCCCTGTACGGAGAATTAGGAAACACCATATATTTT. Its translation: CASALYGELGNTIYF.

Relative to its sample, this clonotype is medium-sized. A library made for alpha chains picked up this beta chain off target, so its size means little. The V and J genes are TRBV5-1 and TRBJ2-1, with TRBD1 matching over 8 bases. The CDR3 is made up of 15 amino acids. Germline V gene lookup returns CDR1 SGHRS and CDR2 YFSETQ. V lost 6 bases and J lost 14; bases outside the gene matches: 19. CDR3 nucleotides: TGCGCCAGCAAGAAGGACAGGGTCTTAGGAACCGAGGAGTTCTTC. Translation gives CASKKDRVLGTEEFF. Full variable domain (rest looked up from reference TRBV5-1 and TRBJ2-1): KAGVTQTPRYLIKTRGQQVTLSCSPISGHRSVSWYQQTPGQGLQFLFEYFSETQRNKGNFPGRFSGRQFSNSRSEMNVSTLELGDSALYLCASKKDRVLGTEEFFGPGTRLTVL.

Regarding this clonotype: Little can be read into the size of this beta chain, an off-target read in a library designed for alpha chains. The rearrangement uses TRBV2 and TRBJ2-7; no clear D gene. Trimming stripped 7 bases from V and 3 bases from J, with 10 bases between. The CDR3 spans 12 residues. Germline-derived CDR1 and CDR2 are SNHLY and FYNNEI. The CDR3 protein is CASKQQIYEQYF. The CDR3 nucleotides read TGTGCCAGCAAGCAACAGATCTACGAGCAGTACTTC.

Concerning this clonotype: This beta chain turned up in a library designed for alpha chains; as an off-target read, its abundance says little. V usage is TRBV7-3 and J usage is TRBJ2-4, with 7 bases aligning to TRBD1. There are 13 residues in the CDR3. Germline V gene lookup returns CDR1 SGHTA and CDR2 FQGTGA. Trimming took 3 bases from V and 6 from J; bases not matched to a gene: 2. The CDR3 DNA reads TGTGCCAGCAGCTTGTCAGGGGGAAACATTCAGTACTTC. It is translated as CASSLSGGNIQYF.

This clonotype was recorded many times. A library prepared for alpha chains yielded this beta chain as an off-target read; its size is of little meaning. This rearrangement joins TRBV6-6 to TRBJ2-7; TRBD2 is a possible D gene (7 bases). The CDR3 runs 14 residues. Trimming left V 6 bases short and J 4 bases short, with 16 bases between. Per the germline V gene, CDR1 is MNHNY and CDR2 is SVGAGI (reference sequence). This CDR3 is CASREQGGAYEQYF. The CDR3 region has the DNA TGTGCCAGCAGAGAACAGGGAGGGGCGTACGAGCAGTACTTC.

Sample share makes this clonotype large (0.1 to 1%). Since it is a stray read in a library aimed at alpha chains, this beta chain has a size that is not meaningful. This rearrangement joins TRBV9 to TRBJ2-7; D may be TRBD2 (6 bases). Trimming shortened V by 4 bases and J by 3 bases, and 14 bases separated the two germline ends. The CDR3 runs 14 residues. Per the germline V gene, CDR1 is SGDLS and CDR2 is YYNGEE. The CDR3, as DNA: TGTGCCAGCAGCTCGGGCGGGACGAACTACGAGCAGTACTTC. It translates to CASSSGGTNYEQYF.

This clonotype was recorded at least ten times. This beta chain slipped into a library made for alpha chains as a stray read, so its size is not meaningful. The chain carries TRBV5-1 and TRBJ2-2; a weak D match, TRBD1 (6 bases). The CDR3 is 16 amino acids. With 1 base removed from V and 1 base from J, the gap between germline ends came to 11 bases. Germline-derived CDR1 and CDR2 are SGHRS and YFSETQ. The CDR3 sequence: CASSLFSTGNTGELFF. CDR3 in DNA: TGCGCCAGCAGCTTGTTTTCGACAGGGAACACCGGGGAGCTGTTTTTT.

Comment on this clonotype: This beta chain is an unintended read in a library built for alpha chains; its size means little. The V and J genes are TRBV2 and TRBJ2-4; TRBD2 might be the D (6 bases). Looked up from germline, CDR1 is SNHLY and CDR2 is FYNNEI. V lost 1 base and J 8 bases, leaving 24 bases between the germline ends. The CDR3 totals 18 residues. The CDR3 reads CASSEGPLGGNGLDIQYF. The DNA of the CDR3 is TGTGCCAGCAGTGAAGGCCCCTTAGGCGGGAATGGTTTGGACATTCAGTACTTC.

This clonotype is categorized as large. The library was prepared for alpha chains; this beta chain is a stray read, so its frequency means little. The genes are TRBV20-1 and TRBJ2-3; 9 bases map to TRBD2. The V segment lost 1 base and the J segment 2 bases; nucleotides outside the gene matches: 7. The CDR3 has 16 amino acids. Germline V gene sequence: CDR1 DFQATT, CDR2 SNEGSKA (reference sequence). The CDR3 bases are TGCAGTGCTAGAGCCCTAATAGCGGGAGACACAGATACGCAGTATTTT. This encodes CSARALIAGDTDTQYF.

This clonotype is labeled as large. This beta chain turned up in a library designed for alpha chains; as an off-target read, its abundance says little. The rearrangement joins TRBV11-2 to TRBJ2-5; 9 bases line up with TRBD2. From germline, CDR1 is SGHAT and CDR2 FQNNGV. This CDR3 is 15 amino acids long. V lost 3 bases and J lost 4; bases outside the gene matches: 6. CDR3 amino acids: CASSFDSGSRETQYF. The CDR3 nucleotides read TGTGCCAGCAGCTTTGATAGCGGGAGCCGAGAGACCCAGTACTTC. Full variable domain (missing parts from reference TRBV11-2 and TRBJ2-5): EAGVAQSPRYKIIEKRQSVAFWCNPISGHATLYWYQQILGQGPKLLIQFQNNGVVDDSQLPKDRFSAERLKGVDSTLKIQPAKLEDSAVYLCASSFDSGSRETQYFGPGTRLLVL.

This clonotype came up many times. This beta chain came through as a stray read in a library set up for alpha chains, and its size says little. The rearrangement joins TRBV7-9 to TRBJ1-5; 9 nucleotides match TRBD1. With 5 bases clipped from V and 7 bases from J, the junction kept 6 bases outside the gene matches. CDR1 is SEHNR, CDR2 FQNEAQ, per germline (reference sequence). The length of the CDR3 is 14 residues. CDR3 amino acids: CASSRDRVGQPQHF. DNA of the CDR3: TGTGCCAGCAGCCGGGACAGGGTTGGGCAGCCCCAGCATTTT.

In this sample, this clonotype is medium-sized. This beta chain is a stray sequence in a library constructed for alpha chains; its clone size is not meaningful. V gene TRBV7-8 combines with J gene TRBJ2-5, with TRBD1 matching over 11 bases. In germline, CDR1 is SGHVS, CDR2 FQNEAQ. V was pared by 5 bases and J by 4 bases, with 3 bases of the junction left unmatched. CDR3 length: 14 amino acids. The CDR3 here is CASSTGTGGETQYF. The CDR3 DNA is TGTGCCAGCAGCACTGGGACAGGGGGAGAGACCCAGTACTTC.

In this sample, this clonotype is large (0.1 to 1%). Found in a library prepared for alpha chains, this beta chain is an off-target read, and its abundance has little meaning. The CDR3 protein is CASSPRTGVTDTQYF. CDR3 DNA: TGTGCCAGCAGCCCGAGGACAGGGGTCACAGATACGCAGTATTTT. This chain joins TRBV7-3 and TRBJ2-3; 9 bases match TRBD1. The CDR3 is 15 amino acids. The J segment lost 2 bases and the V segment lost 5 bases, leaving 5 bases of the junction unmatched. Germline V lookup: CDR1 SGHTA, CDR2 FQGTGA.

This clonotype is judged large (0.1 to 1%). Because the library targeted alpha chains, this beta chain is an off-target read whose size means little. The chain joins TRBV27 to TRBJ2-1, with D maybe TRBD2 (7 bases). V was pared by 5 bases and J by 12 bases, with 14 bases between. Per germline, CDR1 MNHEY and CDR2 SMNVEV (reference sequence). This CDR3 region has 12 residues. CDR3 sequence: CASSKEGGGQFF. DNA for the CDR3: TGTGCCAGCAGTAAAGAGGGAGGGGGGCAGTTCTTC.

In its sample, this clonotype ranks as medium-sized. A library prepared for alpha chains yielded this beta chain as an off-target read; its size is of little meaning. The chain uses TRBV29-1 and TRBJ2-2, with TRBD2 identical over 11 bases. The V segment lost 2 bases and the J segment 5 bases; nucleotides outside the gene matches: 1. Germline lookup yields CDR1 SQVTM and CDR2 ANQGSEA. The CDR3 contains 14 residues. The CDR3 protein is CSVETSGSTGELFF. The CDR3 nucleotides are TGCAGCGTTGAAACTAGCGGGAGTACCGGGGAGCTGTTTTTT.

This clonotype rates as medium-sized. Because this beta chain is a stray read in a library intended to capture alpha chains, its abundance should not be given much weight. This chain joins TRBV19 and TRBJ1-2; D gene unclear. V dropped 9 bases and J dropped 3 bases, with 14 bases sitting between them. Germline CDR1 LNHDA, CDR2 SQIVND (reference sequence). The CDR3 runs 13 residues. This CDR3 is CASQPGPDYGYTF. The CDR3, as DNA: TGTGCCAGCCAACCGGGTCCAGACTATGGCTACACCTTC.

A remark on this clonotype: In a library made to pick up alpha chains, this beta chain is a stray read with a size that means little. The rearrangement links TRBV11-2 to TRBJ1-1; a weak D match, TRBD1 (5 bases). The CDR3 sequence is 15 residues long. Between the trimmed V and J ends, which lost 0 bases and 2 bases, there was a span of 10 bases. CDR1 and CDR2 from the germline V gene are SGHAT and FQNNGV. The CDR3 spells CASSLERGPNTEAFF. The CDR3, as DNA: TGTGCCAGCAGCTTAGAGAGGGGCCCAAACACTGAAGCTTTCTTT.

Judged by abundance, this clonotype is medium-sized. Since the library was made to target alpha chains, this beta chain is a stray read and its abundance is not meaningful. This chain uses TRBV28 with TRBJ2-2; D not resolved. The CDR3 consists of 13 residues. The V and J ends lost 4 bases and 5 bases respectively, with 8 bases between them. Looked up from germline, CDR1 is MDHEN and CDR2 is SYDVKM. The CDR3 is CASSSQETGELFF. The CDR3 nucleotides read TGTGCCAGCAGTTCCCAAGAAACCGGGGAGCTGTTTTTT.

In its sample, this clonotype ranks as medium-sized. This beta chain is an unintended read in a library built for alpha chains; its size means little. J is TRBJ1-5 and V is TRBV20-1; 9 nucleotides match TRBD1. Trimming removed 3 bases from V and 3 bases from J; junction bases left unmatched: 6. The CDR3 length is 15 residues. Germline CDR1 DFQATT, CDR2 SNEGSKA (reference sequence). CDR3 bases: TGCAGTGCTAGGGCCCGGGACAGGGTCAATCAGCCCCAGCATTTT. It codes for CSARARDRVNQPQHF.

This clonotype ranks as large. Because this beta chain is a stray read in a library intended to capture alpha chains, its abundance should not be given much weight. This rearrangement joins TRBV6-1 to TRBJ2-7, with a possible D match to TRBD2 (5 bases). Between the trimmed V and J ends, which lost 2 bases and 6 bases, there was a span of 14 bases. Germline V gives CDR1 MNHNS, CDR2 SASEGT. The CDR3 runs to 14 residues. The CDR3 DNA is TGTGCCAGCAGTGAACTAAGCGGCCGGGGCGAGCAGTACTTC. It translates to CASSELSGRGEQYF.

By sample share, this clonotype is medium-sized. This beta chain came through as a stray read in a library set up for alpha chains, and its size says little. CDR3 in amino acids: CASRREPPETQYF. CDR3 in DNA: TGTGCCAGCAGGCGGGAGCCCCCAGAGACCCAGTACTTC. The V gene is TRBV6-5, the J gene TRBJ2-5; the match to TRBD2 covers 7 bases. Germline values: CDR1 MNHEY, CDR2 SVGAGI. The V gene end was trimmed by 6 bases and the J gene end by 4 bases; junction bases not matched to a gene: 5. The CDR3 is made up of 13 amino acids.

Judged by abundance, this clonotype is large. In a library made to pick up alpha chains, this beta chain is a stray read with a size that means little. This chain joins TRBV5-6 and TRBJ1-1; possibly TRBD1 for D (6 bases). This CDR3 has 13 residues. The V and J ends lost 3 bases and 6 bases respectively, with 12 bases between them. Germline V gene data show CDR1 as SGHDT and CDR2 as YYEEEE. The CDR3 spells CASSWGPSAEAFF. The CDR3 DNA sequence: TGTGCCAGCAGCTGGGGGCCCTCGGCTGAAGCTTTCTTT.